The 13 T cell receptor beta chains given below trace back to one sample, sequenced in a study of beta chain features in type 1 diabetes. Findings and caveats of the study: Among all four CD4+ subsets, Type 1 diabetes patients had TCRB CDR3s that were moderately but significantly shorter.

Their specific antigens are unknown. The whole isolated RNA underwent reverse transcription, so sequencing captured expressed TCRB transcripts. Using immunoSEQ multiplex PCR, the repertoire was profiled, and TCRdb retains in-frame clones only, with some absent. The table includes approximately 140,000 clones, roughly 10% detected once. The specimen sequenced was central memory CD4+ T cells from blood. All receptors come from a man aged 30 to 45 with type 1 diabetes.

The V and J genes are TRBV4-2 and TRBJ1-1, with 12 bases aligning to TRBD1. J was trimmed by 5 bases and V by 0 bases; bases with no gene match: 4. The germline gives CDR1 LGHNA, CDR2 YNFKEQ. The CDR3 loop spans 16 amino acids. CDR3 coding DNA: TGTGCCAGCAGCCAAGATCCGGGACAGGGGGCAACTGAAGCTTTCTTT. Translation gives CASSQDPGQGATEAFF.

This clone was observed a few times. The chain carries TRBV5-1 and TRBJ1-6; 12 positions match TRBD1. Germline values: CDR1 SGHRS, CDR2 YFSETQ. The trim removed 4 bases at V and 4 bases at J, leaving 9 bases unmatched. CDR3 size: 18 residues. CDR3 sequence reads: CASSRGQGARSYNSPLHF. DNA of the CDR3: TGCGCCAGCAGCCGGGGACAGGGGGCTAGGAGTTATAATTCACCCCTCCACTTT.

This clone has more than one count but fewer than ten. The rearrangement uses TRBV30 and TRBJ2-2, with 7 bases matching TRBD1. CDR3 length: 15 amino acids. With V trimmed by 7 bases and J by 6 bases, 14 bases remained unmatched. Germline assignment: CDR1 GTSNPN and CDR2 SVGIG (reference sequence). The CDR3 is CAYSTGRVYAGELFF. The CDR3 region has the DNA TGTGCCTATTCGACAGGGCGGGTTTACGCCGGGGAGCTGTTTTTT.

The genes are TRBV5-6 and TRBJ1-5, with 8 bases lining up with TRBD1. With V trimmed by 0 bases and J by 3 bases, 5 bases remained unmatched. The CDR3 length is 16 residues. CDR1 and CDR2 (germline): SGHDT, YYEEEE. The CDR3 sequence is CASSLAQGGTNQPQHF. The CDR3 nucleotides read TGTGCCAGCAGCTTGGCACAGGGGGGAACCAATCAGCCCCAGCATTTT.

This clone was seen a handful of times. The J gene is TRBJ1-4, the V gene TRBV5-4; D might be TRBD1 (6 bases). V was trimmed by 4 bases and J by 8 bases, leaving 15 bases between them. CDR1 is SGHNT, CDR2 YYREEE, per germline (reference sequence). This CDR3 is 14 amino acids long. This chain's CDR3 is CASSLGPQGEKLFF. CDR3 sequence (DNA): TGTGCCAGCAGCCTGGGTCCCCAGGGGGAAAAACTGTTTTTT.

In this sample, this clone turned up a few times. This rearrangement joins TRBV28 to TRBJ2-7; 7 nucleotides match TRBD1. CDR3 length: 14 residues. Germline assignment: CDR1 MDHEN and CDR2 SYDVKM. With 2 bases clipped from V and 1 base from J, the junction kept 2 bases outside the gene matches. The chain's CDR3 is CASSLTGESYEQYF. Written as DNA, the CDR3 is TGTGCCAGCAGTTTAACAGGGGAATCCTACGAGCAGTACTTC.

The chain is built from TRBV2 and TRBJ2-7; 7 nucleotides line up with TRBD1. The V gene end was trimmed by 4 bases and the J gene end by 2 bases; junction bases not matched to a gene: 8. Germline CDR1 and CDR2: SNHLY and FYNNEI. The CDR3 is made up of 15 amino acids. For the CDR3, the DNA is TGTGCCAGCAGTGTTGGGGGACAGACGGCCTACGAGCAGTACTTC. Translated, it gives CASSVGGQTAYEQYF.

The rearrangement uses TRBV6-5 and TRBJ2-7; D not resolved. This CDR3 comprises 15 residues. In germline, CDR1 is MNHEY, CDR2 SVGAGI. V lost 4 bases and J 2 bases, leaving 15 bases between the germline ends. The CDR3 reads CASSSPRQAAYEQYF. The CDR3 DNA is TGTGCCAGCAGTTCCCCCAGGCAGGCCGCCTACGAGCAGTACTTC.

This clone was found a few times. The chain employs TRBV25-1 and TRBJ1-2; TRBD1 agrees at 7 bases. The CDR3 is 14 residues long. V was pared by 3 bases and J by 6 bases, with 7 bases of the junction left unmatched. Germline CDR1 and CDR2: MGHDK and SYGVNS. The CDR3: CASSDHPQGNGYTF. The CDR3 nucleotides are TGTGCCAGCAGTGACCACCCACAGGGGAATGGCTACACCTTC.

This rearrangement joins TRBV5-1 to TRBJ2-7, with 10 bases lining up with TRBD2. The CDR3 is 16 amino acids. The germline CDR1 and CDR2 sequences are SGHRS and YFSETQ. Germline trimming cut 4 bases from V and 6 bases from J; bases unmatched to any gene: 13. As DNA, the CDR3 is TGCGCCAGCAGCCCGGAACCGGGACTAGCGACAGGCGAGCAGTACTTC. Residues: CASSPEPGLATGEQYF.

The V gene is TRBV7-2, the J gene TRBJ1-2; the D gene is possibly TRBD1 (5 bases). Germline CDR1 is SGHTA and CDR2 is FQGNSA. The CDR3 length is 14 residues. V gave up 1 base and J gave up 5 bases, with 11 bases separating them. CDR3 nucleotide sequence: TGTGCCAGCAGCTTAGTAGCCGGGGGATATGGCTACACCTTC. It codes for CASSLVAGGYGYTF.

In its sample, this clone was seen many times. This chain links TRBV29-1 with TRBJ2-5, with 7 bases aligning to TRBD1. Per germline, CDR1 SQVTM and CDR2 ANQGSEA. CDR3 length equals 11 residues. The V segment lost 7 bases and the J segment 7 bases; nucleotides outside the gene matches: 6. The CDR3 DNA reads TGCAGCGGCGGACAGGATGCGACCCAGTACTTC. This encodes CSGGQDATQYF.

The chain is built from TRBV28 and TRBJ1-5; maybe TRBD1 (5 bases). There are 15 residues in the CDR3. Between the trimmed V and J ends, which lost 5 bases and 7 bases, there was a span of 18 bases. The germline gives CDR1 MDHEN, CDR2 SYDVKM. The DNA of the CDR3 is TGTGCCAGCAGTACCGGTGGTGGGGCAGGCCAGCCCCAGCATTTT. Encoded protein: CASSTGGGAGQPQHF.